This is a list of T cell receptor beta chains from one sample in a study of early T cells in non-severe SARS-CoV-2 infection. TCRdb called the 5' RACE reads again in MiXCR, with one record for every CDR3 protein. This sample carries 85,000 to 90,000 distinct CDR3 sequences, under 15% of them seen once, and the ten largest clones take about 0.58%. The sample consisted of whole blood. These receptors all come from an adult who was a healthcare worker with PCR-confirmed SARS-CoV-2 infection or an uninfected control (not recorded which). The CDR3 runs from the conserved cysteine through the conserved F or W. The D gene is left open where the match is weak. Clone size is given for some rows only: seen once, a few or many times, or a class if the clone is expanded.

TRBJ1-2 many TRBD1 TRBV19 CASIEARGNYGYTF TGTGCCAGTATTGAAGCCAGGGGGAACTATGGCTACACCTTC
TRBJ2-1 . . TRBV5-8 CASSLRQGIYNEQFF TGTGCCAGCAGCTTAAGGCAGGGGATCTACAATGAGCAGTTCTTC
TRBJ1-1 few . TRBV12-3/TRBV12-4 CASSRADGGYGTEAFF TGTGCCAGCAGTAGAGCCGACGGGGGTTACGGCACTGAAGCTTTCTTT
TRBJ2-5 many . TRBV6-1 CASSVSGTPGETQYF TGTGCCAGCAGCGTCTCCGGGACCCCCGGCGAGACCCAGTACTTC
TRBJ2-3 few TRBD1 TRBV10-3 CAISGLWDRGTDTQYF TGTGCCATCAGTGGGCTTTGGGACAGGGGCACAGATACGCAGTATTTT
TRBJ2-2 . . TRBV12-3/TRBV12-4 CASSLAGENTGELFF TGTGCCAGCAGTTTGGCTGGGGAGAACACCGGGGAGCTGTTTTTT
TRBJ2-1 . . TRBV12-5 CASGLVPVTHEQFF TGTGCTAGTGGTTTGGTACCAGTTACCCATGAGCAGTTCTTC
TRBJ2-1 many TRBD2 TRBV19 CASTLAGPYNEQFF TGTGCCAGTACCCTAGCGGGGCCCTACAATGAGCAGTTCTTC
TRBJ1-1 . . TRBV4-1 CASSQVTENTEAFF TGCGCCAGCAGCCAAGTAACGGAGAACACTGAAGCTTTCTTT
TRBJ1-3 . . TRBV10-3 CAISGSEGVLRNTIYF TGTGCCATCAGTGGGTCAGAGGGTGTTTTAAGAAACACCATATATTTT
TRBJ1-2 . . TRBV21-1 CASSKGRPDYGYTF TGTGCCAGCAGCAAAGGGCGGCCGGACTATGGCTACACCTTC
TRBJ1-4 many TRBD1 TRBV19 CASGNRGLNEKLFF TGTGCCAGTGGGAACAGGGGTCTGAATGAAAAACTGTTTTTT
TRBJ2-1 . . TRBV29-1 CSINRAQSSYNEQFF TGCAGCATAAACAGAGCTCAGAGCTCCTACAATGAGCAGTTCTTC
TRBJ2-3 few . TRBV6-6 CASSYSTRQGRDTQYF TGTGCCAGCAGTTACTCGACGCGCCAGGGTCGGGATACGCAGTATTTT
TRBJ1-1 many . TRBV12-3/TRBV12-4 CASSFRREGTEAFF TGTGCCAGCAGTTTTCGGAGGGAGGGGACTGAAGCTTTCTTT
TRBJ1-1 few . TRBV30 CAWKRSSNTEAFF TGTGCCTGGAAGAGAAGCTCGAACACTGAAGCTTTCTTT
TRBJ1-2 few . TRBV9 CASSVDEGNYGYTF TGTGCCAGCAGCGTAGATGAGGGGAACTATGGCTACACCTTC
TRBJ2-2 many . TRBV18 CASSPIGTGELFF TGTGCCAGCTCACCTATCGGGACCGGGGAGCTGTTTTTT
TRBJ1-1 many . TRBV29-1 CSVDAGPLNTEAFF TGCAGCGTTGACGCGGGACCCCTGAACACTGAAGCTTTCTTT
TRBJ2-3 many TRBD1 TRBV27 CASSSHRGVSGDTQYF TGTGCCAGCAGTTCCCACAGGGGGGTTTCGGGAGATACGCAGTATTTT
TRBJ1-5 few . TRBV19 CASRHWEDNQPQHF TGTGCCAGTAGACACTGGGAAGACAATCAACCCCAGCATTTT
TRBJ2-3 many . TRBV6-5 CASSYRLGETDTQYF TGTGCCAGCAGTTACCGCCTGGGGGAAACAGATACGCAGTATTTT
TRBJ2-5 few . TRBV10-1 CASSAGPQETQYF TGCGCCAGCAGTGCGGGTCCCCAAGAGACCCAGTACTTC
TRBJ1-4 . . TRBV30 CAWSGGPGEKLFF TGTGCCTGGAGTGGGGGGCCAGGTGAAAAACTGTTTTTT
TRBJ2-3 few . TRBV7-8 CASSLSIDTQYF TGTGCCAGCAGCTTATCGATAGATACGCAGTATTTT
TRBJ2-5 few TRBD2 TRBV5-4 CASSPWASGGVGQETQYF TGTGCCAGCAGCCCCTGGGCTAGCGGGGGGGTAGGACAAGAGACCCAGTACTTC